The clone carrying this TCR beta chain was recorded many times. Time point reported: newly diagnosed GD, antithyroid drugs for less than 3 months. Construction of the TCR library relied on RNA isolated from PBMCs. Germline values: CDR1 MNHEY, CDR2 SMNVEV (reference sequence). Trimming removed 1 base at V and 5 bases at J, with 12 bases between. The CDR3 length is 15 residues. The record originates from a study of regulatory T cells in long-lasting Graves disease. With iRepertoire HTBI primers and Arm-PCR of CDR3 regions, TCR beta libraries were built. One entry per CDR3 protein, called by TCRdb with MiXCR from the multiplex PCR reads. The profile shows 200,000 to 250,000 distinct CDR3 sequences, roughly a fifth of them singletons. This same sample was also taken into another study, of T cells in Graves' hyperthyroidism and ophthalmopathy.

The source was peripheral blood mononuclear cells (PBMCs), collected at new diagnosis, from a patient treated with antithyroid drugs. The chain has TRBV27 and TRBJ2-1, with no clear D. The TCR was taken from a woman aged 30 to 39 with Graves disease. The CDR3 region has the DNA TGTGCCAGCAGTTTATTATTTAGGTACAACAATGAGCAGTTCTTC. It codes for CASSLLFRYNNEQFF.